Listed below are T cell receptor beta chains from one sample, sequenced in a study of T cells expressing NK-cell markers. TCRdb re-called the 5' RACE reads and catalogs CDR3 proteins one per entry, DNA excluded. The sample data list around 14,000 distinct CDR3 sequences. Sequencing used blood T cells: a sorted CD56 or NKG2C T cell subset, CD4+ or CD8+ T cells, or bulk PBMC T cells (not recorded which). The receptors stem from a man between 18 and 69 years old in good health. CDR3s include the opening cysteine and the closing phenylalanine or tryptophan. Clone size, where shown, is once, few, many, or a class for clones that have expanded.

CDR3	V	J	size
CASRGPGGQPQHF	TRBV6-1	TRBJ1-5	.
CASKPGQGAYEQYF	TRBV21-1	TRBJ2-7	.
CASSQLGTLRNPGANVLTF	TRBV4-1	TRBJ2-6	.
CASSLGTATGELFF	TRBV5-6	TRBJ2-2	.
CASSSGGPILDSYNEQFF	TRBV5-1	TRBJ2-1	.
CASRDPRPGNPYEQYF	TRBV6-1	TRBJ2-7	.
CASSLKVGQGAYEQYF	TRBV28	TRBJ2-7	.
CASSFQGDQETQYF	TRBV27	TRBJ2-5	.
CASNPGNNYEQYF	TRBV5-4	TRBJ2-7	.
CASNIIENTEAFF	TRBV12-3/TRBV12-4	TRBJ1-1	.
CASSWGESAGELFF	TRBV12-3/TRBV12-4	TRBJ2-2	.
CASSRDRWTDTQYF	TRBV5-1	TRBJ2-3	.
CASSPGTPDTQYF	TRBV12-3/TRBV12-4	TRBJ2-3	.
CSARWPGWNTEAFF	TRBV20-1	TRBJ1-1	.
CSARDPGRWQFTEETQYF	TRBV20-1	TRBJ2-5	.
CASSFSGGRTDTQYF	TRBV12-3/TRBV12-4	TRBJ2-3	.
CASSPLTGAYSPLHF	TRBV18	TRBJ1-6	.
CSVVLVTGVRLYEQYF	TRBV29-1	TRBJ2-7	.
CASSLARGDTEAFF	TRBV5-1	TRBJ1-1	.
CATRGTKEDTQYF	TRBV24-1	TRBJ2-3	.
CASSPRTASYEQYF	TRBV2	TRBJ2-7	.
CASSQAYPNTGELFF	TRBV4-2	TRBJ2-2	.
CASSQDWQLALDTQYF	TRBV4-3	TRBJ2-3	.
CAISVKQPHNEQYF	TRBV10-3	TRBJ2-7	.
CASSEYPTDSGPTYNEQFF	TRBV25-1	TRBJ2-1	.
CASSLDRYSYEQYF	TRBV7-2	TRBJ2-7	.
CASSTGTGGNTIYF	TRBV7-9	TRBJ1-3	.
CASSFQLSGGKYNEQFF	TRBV12-3/TRBV12-4	TRBJ2-1	medium-sized
CASSLLSTGSDTQYF	TRBV5-1	TRBJ2-3	.
CATSRQGNYGYTF	TRBV15	TRBJ1-2	.
CSADRTVSTEAFF	TRBV20-1	TRBJ1-1	.
CSARASGRVETQYF	TRBV20-1	TRBJ2-5	.
CASSPTSGGYDEQFF	TRBV3-1	TRBJ2-1	.
CASSTGGGFGKLFF	TRBV6-1	TRBJ1-4	.
CSASPIVGQGPYEQYF	TRBV20-1	TRBJ2-7	.
CSPAHSPVRTDTQYF	TRBV20-1	TRBJ2-3	.
CSAPTGKSNEQFF	TRBV20-1	TRBJ2-1	.
CASSLMSGSYNEQFF	TRBV7-6	TRBJ2-1	.
CASSQYRTGQRNTEAFF	TRBV4-1	TRBJ1-1	.
CASRATSGGHNEQFF	TRBV12-3/TRBV12-4	TRBJ2-1	.
CASSRSGQAGYGYTF	TRBV3-1	TRBJ1-2	.
CASSHYFQRGTDTQYF	TRBV4-1	TRBJ2-3	.
CASAQFGVYEQYF	TRBV28	TRBJ2-7	.
CASRSSAAAGEQYF	TRBV6-1	TRBJ2-7	.
CSVVGGGRYGYTF	TRBV29-1	TRBJ1-2	.
CASSLGAPENIQYF	TRBV5-5	TRBJ2-4	.
CASSRLAGETQYF	TRBV12-3/TRBV12-4	TRBJ2-5	.
CASSPRDSAYEQYF	TRBV5-1	TRBJ2-7	.
CSARAPNRGLLEFF	TRBV20-1	TRBJ2-1	.
CSARGFRGQEDEKLFF	TRBV20-1	TRBJ1-4	.
CASSSTGRDTDTQYF	TRBV11-3	TRBJ2-3	.
CASSQERANTEAFF	TRBV4-3	TRBJ1-1	.
CASSVFEGRQETQYF	TRBV9	TRBJ2-5	.